The 17 T cell receptor beta chains below were found in one sample sequenced in a study of blood T cells in healthy people across ages. A second roughly 7 to 11 cycle PCR used barcoded and J-beta primers. Each CDR3 protein gets one entry after TCRdb re-called the 5' RACE reads with MiXCR. The sample carries hundreds of thousands of distinct CDR3 sequences, about 42% recorded once. The sequenced material came from blood. Every receptor here comes from a man aged 55 to 70 in good health.

V and J are TRBV7-9 and TRBJ2-6; tentative D call: TRBD2 (6 bases). The V and J ends lost 10 bases and 0 bases respectively, with 16 bases between them. CDR1 and CDR2 from the germline V gene are SEHNR and FQNEAQ (reference sequence). The CDR3 consists of 16 residues. For the CDR3, the DNA is TGTGCCAACAGTTGGAGGGGAGACTCTGGGGCCAACGTCCTGACTTTC. This codes for CANSWRGDSGANVLTF. The full variable domain, rest sourced from reference TRBV7-9 and TRBJ2-6, is DTGVSQNPRHKITKRGQNVTFRCDPISEHNRLYWYRQTLGQGPEFLTYFQNEAQLEKSRLLSDRFSAERPKGSFSTLEIQRTEQGDSAMYLCANSWRGDSGANVLTFGAGSRLTVL.

The chain carries TRBV6-4 and TRBJ1-5, with TRBD1 identical over 9 bases. The CDR3 consists of 20 residues. V lost 0 bases to trimming and J lost 3 bases; unmatched junction nucleotides: 15. Per the germline V gene, CDR1 is MRHNA and CDR2 is SNTAGT. The CDR3 bases are TGTGCCAGCAGTGACTCCAAGGTGGGACAGGGAATTAAAGACAATCAGCCCCAGCATTTT. This gives the protein CASSDSKVGQGIKDNQPQHF.

V is TRBV20-1 and J is TRBJ2-3; no reliable D call. The germline V and J ends were trimmed by 5 bases and 2 bases, with 14 bases remaining between them. CDR1 and CDR2 (germline): DFQATT, SNEGSKA (reference sequence). The length of the CDR3 is 14 residues. DNA of the CDR3: TGCAGTGCTGCCTATTCCCAAACCACAGATACGCAGTATTTT. It specifies CSAAYSQTTDTQYF.

This chain connects TRBV20-1 to TRBJ2-5, with D possibly being TRBD1 or TRBD2 (5 bases each). Near its end, the DNA agrees better with TRBJ2-7, so the J call may be wrong. The CDR3 runs 13 residues. The V gene's germline CDR1 is DFQATT and CDR2 SNEGSKA (reference sequence). The CDR3 region has the DNA TGCAGTGCCCGGGACCCCTCTTACTACGAGCAGTACTTC. Protein product: CSARDPSYYEQYF.

The chain joins TRBV29-1 to TRBJ2-3, with TRBD1 matching over 7 bases. From germline, CDR1 is SQVTM and CDR2 ANQGSEA. The ends lost 0 bases at V and 3 bases at J; junction bases unmatched: 6. The CDR3 consists of 15 residues. CDR3 sequence reads: CSVEDRKGATDTQYF. DNA for the CDR3: TGCAGCGTTGAAGATCGAAAGGGGGCAACAGATACGCAGTATTTT.

This clonotype was found a few times. The chain combines TRBV9 with TRBJ2-1; 11 positions match TRBD2. The CDR3 is 20 amino acids. The V gene end was trimmed by 1 base and the J gene end by 0 bases; junction bases not matched to a gene: 12. Germline CDR1 is SGDLS and CDR2 is YYNGEE. The CDR3 DNA reads as TGTGCCAGCAGCGTATCCCCGCGACTAGCGGGGAGCCCCTCCTACAATGAGCAGTTCTTC. As protein: CASSVSPRLAGSPSYNEQFF. The full variable domain, with the rest looked up from reference TRBV9 and TRBJ2-1, is DSGVTQTPKHLITATGQRVTLRCSPRSGDLSVYWYQQSLDQGLQFLIQYYNGEERAKGNILERFSAQQFPDLHSELNLSSLELGDSALYFCASSVSPRLAGSPSYNEQFFGPGTRLTVL.

The sample holds a few counts of this clonotype. This chain joins TRBV4-3 and TRBJ1-4, with D hard to call. This CDR3 region has 14 residues. Germline V gene lookup returns CDR1 LGHNA and CDR2 YSLEER. V shed 4 bases and J shed 0 bases, with 6 bases lying between them. CDR3 protein: CASSLTSTNEKLFF. The CDR3 region has the DNA TGCGCCAGCAGCCTAACCTCAACTAATGAAAAACTGTTTTTT.

The V gene is TRBV6-2 or TRBV6-3, the J gene TRBJ1-6; D is possibly TRBD1 (6 bases). The CDR3 is 13 amino acids. Germline V lookup: CDR1 MNHEY, CDR2 SVGEGT. V lost 2 bases and J 9 bases, leaving 8 bases between the germline ends. In DNA form, the CDR3 reads TGTGCCAGCAGTTACATGGACAGTTCACCCCTCCACTTT. It codes for CASSYMDSSPLHF.

V usage is TRBV6-2 or TRBV6-3 and J usage is TRBJ2-7; D remains unclear. CDR3 length equals 14 residues. V lost 5 bases and J 7 bases, leaving 18 bases between the germline ends. From germline, CDR1 is MNHEY and CDR2 SVGEGT. The CDR3 DNA reads TGTGCCAGCAGTGATCGATCGGAAGCGTGGGAGCAGTACTTC. It encodes CASSDRSEAWEQYF.

The V call is TRBV4-1, the J call TRBJ2-7; D not certain. Germline CDR1 and CDR2: MGHRA and YSYEKL. This CDR3 is built from 14 residues. V lost 3 bases and J 7 bases, leaving 16 bases between the germline ends. The CDR3 loop reads CASSQAMAEFEQYF. As DNA, the CDR3 is TGCGCCAGCAGCCAGGCAATGGCAGAATTTGAGCAGTACTTC.

As to this clonotype: The junction departs from germline at one end; a sequencing error may be responsible. The gene calls are TRBV20-1 and TRBJ2-7; the D is unclear. This CDR3 is 13 amino acids long. In germline, CDR1 is DFQATT, CDR2 SNEGSKA (reference sequence). The CDR3 reads CSASRASTYGQYF. The CDR3 coding sequence is TGCAGTGCTAGTAGGGCCAGCACCTACGGGCAGTACTTC.

There are a few counts of this clonotype. The chain is built from TRBV9 and TRBJ1-2; perhaps TRBD1 as D (6 bases). Trimming cost V 0 bases and J 8 bases, with 14 bases left between them. Germline V lookup: CDR1 SGDLS, CDR2 YYNGEE. CDR3 size: 14 residues. DNA for the CDR3: TGTGCCAGCAGCGTAGTTGGGGGGGCAGACGGCTACACCTTC. Its translation: CASSVVGGADGYTF.

This rearrangement joins TRBV12-3 or TRBV12-4 to TRBJ1-2; D gene ambiguous. This CDR3 region has 15 residues. V was clipped by 4 bases and J by 4 bases, with 16 bases between them. The CDR3 sequence is CASSSNRTPFYGYTF. The CDR3 region has the DNA TGTGCCAGCAGTTCAAACCGGACGCCGTTCTATGGCTACACCTTC.

This clonotype was seen a few times. This sequence joins TRBV2 and TRBJ2-1; 8 nucleotides agree with TRBD2. V lost 3 bases to trimming and J lost 5 bases; unmatched junction nucleotides: 6. CDR1 and CDR2 from the germline V gene are SNHLY and FYNNEI. CDR3 length: 15 residues. The CDR3 bases are TGTGCCAGCAGTGATCCGGGGGGGCCCGACAATGAGCAGTTCTTC. Translated, it gives CASSDPGGPDNEQFF. Full variable domain (outside the CDR3, taken from reference TRBV2 and TRBJ2-1): EPEVTQTPSHQVTQMGQEVILRCVPISNHLYFYWYRQILGQKVEFLVSFYNNEISEKSEIFDDQFSVERPDGSNFTLKIRSTKLEDSAMYFCASSDPGGPDNEQFFGPGTRLTVL.

This clonotype showed up just a few times. The chain recombines TRBV4-1 with TRBJ2-7; D not resolved. Deletions cut 0 bases from V and 6 bases from J, with 18 bases between. CDR3 length: 16 residues. Germline CDR1 and CDR2: MGHRA and YSYEKL. This chain's CDR3 is CASSQDSARRSGEQYF. For the CDR3, the DNA is TGCGCCAGCAGCCAAGATTCGGCCAGGCGTTCTGGCGAGCAGTACTTC.

This clonotype was picked up a small number of times. The genes are TRBV7-2 and TRBJ1-4; 9 bases map to TRBD1. Germline V CDR1 and CDR2: SGHTA, FQGNSA. The CDR3 is 16 residues long. V gave up 2 bases and J gave up 10 bases; unmatched junction bases: 11. The CDR3 nucleotides read TGTGCCAGCAGCTTAAATGGGGACAGGGTCGGCTCAAAACTGTTTTTT. It codes for CASSLNGDRVGSKLFF. Filled out from reference TRBV7-2 and TRBJ1-4, the complete variable domain reads GAGVSQSPSNKVTEKGKDVELRCDPISGHTALYWYRQSLGQGLEFLIYFQGNSAPDKSGLPSDRFSAERTGGSVSTLTIQRTQQEDSAVYLCASSLNGDRVGSKLFFGSGTQLSVL.

The chain has TRBV24-1 and TRBJ1-2; no clear D. Germline loops: CDR1 KGHDR, CDR2 SFDVKD. Deletions cut 4 bases from V and 1 base from J, with 9 bases between. The CDR3 contains 14 residues. CDR3 bases: TGTGCCACCAGTGACTCGACAAGTAACTATGGCTACACCTTC. It is translated as CATSDSTSNYGYTF.